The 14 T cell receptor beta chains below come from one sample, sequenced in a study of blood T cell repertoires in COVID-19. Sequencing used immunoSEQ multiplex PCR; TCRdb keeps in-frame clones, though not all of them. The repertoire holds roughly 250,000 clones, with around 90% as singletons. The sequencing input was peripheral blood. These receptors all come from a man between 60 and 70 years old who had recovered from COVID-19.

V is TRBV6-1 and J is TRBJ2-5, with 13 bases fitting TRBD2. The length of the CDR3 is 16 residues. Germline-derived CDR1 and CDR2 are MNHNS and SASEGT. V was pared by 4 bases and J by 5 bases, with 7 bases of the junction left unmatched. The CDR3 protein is CASSARTSGGAETQYF. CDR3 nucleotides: TGTGCCAGCAGTGCTAGAACTAGCGGGGGGGCTGAGACCCAGTACTTC.

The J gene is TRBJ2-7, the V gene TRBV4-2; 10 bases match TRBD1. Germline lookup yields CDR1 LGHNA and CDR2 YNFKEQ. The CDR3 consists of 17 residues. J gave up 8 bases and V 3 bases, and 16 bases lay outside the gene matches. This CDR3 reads CASSHGLEVGQGTKQYF. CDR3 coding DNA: TGTGCCAGCAGCCATGGCCTTGAAGTGGGACAGGGGACGAAGCAGTACTTC.

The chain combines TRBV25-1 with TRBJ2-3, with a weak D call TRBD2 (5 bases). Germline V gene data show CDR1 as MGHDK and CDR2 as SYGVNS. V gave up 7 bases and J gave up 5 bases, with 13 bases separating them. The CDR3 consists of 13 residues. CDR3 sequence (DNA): TGTGCCAGCACATCCCTACGGGAAGATACGCAGTATTTT. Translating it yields CASTSLREDTQYF.

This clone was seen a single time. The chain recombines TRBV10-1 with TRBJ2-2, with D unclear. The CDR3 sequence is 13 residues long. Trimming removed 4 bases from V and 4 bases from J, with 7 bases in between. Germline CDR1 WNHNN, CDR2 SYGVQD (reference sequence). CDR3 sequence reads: CASSGSATGELFF. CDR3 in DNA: TGCGCCAGCAGTGGGTCGGCCACCGGGGAGCTGTTTTTT.

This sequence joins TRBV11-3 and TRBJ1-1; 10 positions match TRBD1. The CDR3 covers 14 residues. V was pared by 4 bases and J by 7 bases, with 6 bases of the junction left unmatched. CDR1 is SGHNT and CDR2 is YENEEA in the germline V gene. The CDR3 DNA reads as TGTGCCAGCAGCTCACACCGGACAGGGGGTGAAGCTTTCTTT. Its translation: CASSSHRTGGEAFF.

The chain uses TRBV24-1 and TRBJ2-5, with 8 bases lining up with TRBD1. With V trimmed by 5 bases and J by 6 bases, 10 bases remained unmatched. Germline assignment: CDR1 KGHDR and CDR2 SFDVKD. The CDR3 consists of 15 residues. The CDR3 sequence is CATSANQGAGKTQYF. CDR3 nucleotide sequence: TGTGCCACCAGTGCCAACCAGGGGGCGGGAAAGACCCAGTACTTC.

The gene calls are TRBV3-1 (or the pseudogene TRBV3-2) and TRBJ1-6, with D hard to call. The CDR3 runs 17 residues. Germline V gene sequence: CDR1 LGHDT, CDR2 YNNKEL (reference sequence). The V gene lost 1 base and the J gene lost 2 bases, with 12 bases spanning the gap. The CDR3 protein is CASSQVPVSPYNSPLHF. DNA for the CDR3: TGTGCCAGCAGCCAAGTTCCAGTTAGCCCCTATAATTCACCCCTCCACTTT.

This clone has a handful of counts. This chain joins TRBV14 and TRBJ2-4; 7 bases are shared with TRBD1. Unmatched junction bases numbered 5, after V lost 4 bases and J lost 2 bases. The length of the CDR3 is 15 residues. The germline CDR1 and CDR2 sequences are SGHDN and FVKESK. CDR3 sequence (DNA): TGTGCCAGCAGCCGAAGGGACAGTTCCAAAAACATTCAGTACTTC. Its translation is CASSRRDSSKNIQYF. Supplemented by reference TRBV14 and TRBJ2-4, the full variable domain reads EAGVTQFPSHSVIEKGQTVTLRCDPISGHDNLYWYRRVMGKEIKFLLHFVKESKQDESGMPNNRFLAERTGGTYSTLKVQPAELEDSGVYFCASSRRDSSKNIQYFGAGTRLSVL.

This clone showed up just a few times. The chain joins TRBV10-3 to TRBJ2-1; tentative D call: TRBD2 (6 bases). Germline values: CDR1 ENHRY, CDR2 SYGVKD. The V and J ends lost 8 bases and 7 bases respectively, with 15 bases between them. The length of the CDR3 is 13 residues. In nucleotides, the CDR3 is TGTGCCATCGGGACGGGGGAGAATAATGAGCAGTTCTTC. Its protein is CAIGTGENNEQFF.

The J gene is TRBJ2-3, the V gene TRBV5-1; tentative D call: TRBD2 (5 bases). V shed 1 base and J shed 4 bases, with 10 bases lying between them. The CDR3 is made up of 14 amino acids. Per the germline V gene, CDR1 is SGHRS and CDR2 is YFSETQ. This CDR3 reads CASSLQAGPDTQYF. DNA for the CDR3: TGCGCCAGCAGCTTGCAGGCGGGCCCAGATACGCAGTATTTT.

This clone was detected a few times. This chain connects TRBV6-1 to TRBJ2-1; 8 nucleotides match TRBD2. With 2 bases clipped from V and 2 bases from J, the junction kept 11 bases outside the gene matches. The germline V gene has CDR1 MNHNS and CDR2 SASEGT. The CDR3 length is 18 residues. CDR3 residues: CASSELGGGLFPYNEQFF. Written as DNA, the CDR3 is TGTGCCAGCAGTGAACTCGGGGGGGGCCTATTCCCCTACAATGAGCAGTTCTTC.

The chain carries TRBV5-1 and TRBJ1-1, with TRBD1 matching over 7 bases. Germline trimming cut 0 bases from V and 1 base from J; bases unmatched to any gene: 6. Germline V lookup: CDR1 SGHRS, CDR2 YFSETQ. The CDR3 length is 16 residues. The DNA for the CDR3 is TGCGCCAGCAGCTTGGTGCAGGGGGTGGGGAACACTGAAGCTTTCTTT. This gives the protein CASSLVQGVGNTEAFF.

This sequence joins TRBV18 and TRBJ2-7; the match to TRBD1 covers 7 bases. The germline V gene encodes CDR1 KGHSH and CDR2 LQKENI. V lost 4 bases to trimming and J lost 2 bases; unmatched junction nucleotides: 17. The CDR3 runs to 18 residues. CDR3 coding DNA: TGTGCCAGCTCACGACGAGATGGGACAGTGCTACACCCCTACGAGCAGTACTTC. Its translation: CASSRRDGTVLHPYEQYF. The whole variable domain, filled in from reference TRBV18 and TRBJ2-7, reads NAGVMQNPRHLVRRRGQEARLRCSPMKGHSHVYWYRQLPEEGLKFMVYLQKENIIDESGMPKERFSAEFPKEGPSILRIQQVVRGDSAAYFCASSRRDGTVLHPYEQYFGPGTRLTVT.

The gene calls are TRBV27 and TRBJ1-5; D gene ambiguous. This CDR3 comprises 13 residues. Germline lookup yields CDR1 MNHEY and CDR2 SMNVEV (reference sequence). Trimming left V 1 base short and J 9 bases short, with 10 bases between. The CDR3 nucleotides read TGTGCCAGCAGTTTATTTTTCGGGAGGCCCCAGCATTTT. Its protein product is CASSLFFGRPQHF.